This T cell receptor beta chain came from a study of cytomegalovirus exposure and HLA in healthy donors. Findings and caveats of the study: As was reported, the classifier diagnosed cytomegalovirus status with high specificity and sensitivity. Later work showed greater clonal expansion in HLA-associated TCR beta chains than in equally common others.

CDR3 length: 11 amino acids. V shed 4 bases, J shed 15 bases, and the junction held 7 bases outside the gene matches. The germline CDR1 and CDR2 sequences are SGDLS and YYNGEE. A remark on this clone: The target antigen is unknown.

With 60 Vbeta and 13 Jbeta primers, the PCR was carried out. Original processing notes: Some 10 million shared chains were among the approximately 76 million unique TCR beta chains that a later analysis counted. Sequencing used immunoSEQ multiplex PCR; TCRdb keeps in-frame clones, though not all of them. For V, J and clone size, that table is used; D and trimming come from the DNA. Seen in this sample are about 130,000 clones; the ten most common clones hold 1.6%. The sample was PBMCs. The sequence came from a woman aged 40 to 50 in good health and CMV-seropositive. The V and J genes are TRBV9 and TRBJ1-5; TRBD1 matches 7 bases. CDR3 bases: TGTGCCAGCAGCTCACAGGGGAAAATGCATTTT. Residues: CASSSQGKMHF.